A selection of T cell receptor beta chains follows, all from one sample in a study of blood T cell repertoires in COVID-19. Sequenced by immunoSEQ multiplex PCR; TCRdb stores in-frame clones only, minus some. Of just over 250,000 clones in the sample, about 81% were seen once. The sequenced sample was PBMCs or T cells enriched from blood (not recorded which). These receptors were obtained from a man aged 25 to 40 with acute COVID-19. Each CDR3 is given with its conserved first and last residue. The D gene is left open where the match is weak. Clone size appears in some rows only: once, few, many, or a class for an expanded clone.

v_gene	len	j_gene	d_gene	abundance	CDR3nt	CDR3aa
TRBV5-1	20	TRBJ2-1	TRBD2	.	TGCGCCAGCAGCCCCTCCACTAGCGTCACGCATTATAGCTCCTACAATGAGCAGTTCTTC	CASSPSTSVTHYSSYNEQFF
TRBV14	16	TRBJ2-2	.	few	TGTGCCAGCAGCCGGAGGGATGGTTTCAGGGCCGGGGAGCTGTTTTTT	CASSRRDGFRAGELFF
TRBV29-1	14	TRBJ2-2	.	.	TGCAGCGTTGCCCAGGGGCCCAACACCGGGGAGCTGTTTTTT	CSVAQGPNTGELFF
TRBV7-6	16	TRBJ1-6	.	.	TGTGCCAGCAGCCCACCCGGGGGGCAAGACTCCCCGCCCCTCCACTTT	CASSPPGGQDSPPLHF
TRBV7-2	15	TRBJ1-1	.	.	TGTGCCAGCAGATTAACCCGACAGACGAACACTGAAGCTTTCTTT	CASRLTRQTNTEAFF
TRBV19	14	TRBJ2-2	.	.	TGTGCCGCCCACCGGAGTGCGAACACCGGGGAGCTGTTTTTT	CAAHRSANTGELFF
TRBV27	15	TRBJ1-1	.	few	TGTGCCAGCAGCTTTACCGAGGATATGAACACTGAAGCTTTCTTT	CASSFTEDMNTEAFF
TRBV2	14	TRBJ1-5	.	.	TGTGCCAGCAATGGACAGACTAGCAATCAGCCCCAGCATTTT	CASNGQTSNQPQHF
TRBV9	16	TRBJ2-5	TRBD2	few	TGTGCCAGCAGCGTCAGCGAAAGAGTAGCGGGGGGGTCCCAGTACTTC	CASSVSERVAGGSQYF
TRBV2	13	TRBJ2-3	.	.	TGTGCCAGCCTCCAGGGGTTAACAGATACGCAGTATTTT	CASLQGLTDTQYF
TRBV3-1/TRBV3-2	17	TRBJ1-1	.	.	TGTGCCAGCAGCCAATCACTCCGGGACGCCGGGGGGAGAGGAGCTTTCTTT	CASSQSLRDAGGRGAFF
TRBV18	14	TRBJ2-1	TRBD2	.	TGTGCCAGCTCGATTAGCGGGAGTCGGGGCGAGCAGTTCTTC	CASSISGSRGEQFF
TRBV12-3/TRBV12-4	13	TRBJ2-4	.	.	TGTGCCAGCAGTAGAACTAGCCCCGGCATTCAGTACTTC	CASSRTSPGIQYF
TRBV11-3	17	TRBJ2-3	TRBD2	once	TGTGCCAGCAGCTTAGTCGGGACTAGCGCGATCACAGATACGCAGTATTTT	CASSLVGTSAITDTQYF
TRBV27	16	TRBJ1-3	.	.	TGTGCCAGCAGTCCTTGGGGGGGGGCGTCTGGAAACACCATATATTTT	CASSPWGGASGNTIYF
TRBV19	13	TRBJ1-2	TRBD1	.	TGTGCCAGCTCGGACAGGGCCGGGGTTGGCTACACCTTC	CASSDRAGVGYTF
TRBV19	15	TRBJ2-3	TRBD2	.	TGTGCCAGTAGTGGAGCGGGGGGCGATACAGATACGCAGTATTTT	CASSGAGGDTDTQYF
TRBV28	13	TRBJ1-1	TRBD1	.	TGTGCCAGCAGTTTCGGGACAGGGACCGAAGCTTTCTTT	CASSFGTGTEAFF
TRBV11-3	14	TRBJ2-5	.	.	TGTGCCAGCAGCTTCCCCTCGGGGGTTGAGACCCAGTACTTC	CASSFPSGVETQYF
TRBV5-1	16	TRBJ1-1	TRBD1	.	TGCGCCAGCAGCTGGCGGACAGGGGGCATGAACACTGAAGCTTTCTTT	CASSWRTGGMNTEAFF
TRBV13	15	TRBJ2-3	TRBD2	.	TGTGCCAGCAGTCGCCGGACTAGCGGGAGTAATACGCAGTATTTT	CASSRRTSGSNTQYF
TRBV6-5	14	TRBJ1-2	TRBD1	.	TGTGCCAGCACCGGGACAGGGATTCTCTATGGCTACACCTTC	CASTGTGILYGYTF
TRBV4-2	19	TRBJ1-4	.	.	TGTGCCAGCAGCCCGGGCATCAGGGTATCGTCCCTGGCTGATGAAAAACTGTTTTTT	CASSPGIRVSSLADEKLFF
TRBV20-1	14	TRBJ1-2	TRBD1	.	TGCAGTGCTAGTAGCCAGGGGGCGAACTATGGCTACACCTTC	CSASSQGANYGYTF
TRBV28	15	TRBJ1-2	.	.	TGTGCCAGCAGCCTAGGGCAGCGGGAATGGATCGGCTACACCTTC	CASSLGQREWIGYTF
TRBV11-2	15	TRBJ2-5	.	.	TGTGCCAGTACACCGATCAATTTTCACCAAGAGACCCAGTACTTC	CASTPINFHQETQYF
TRBV9	16	TRBJ2-2	TRBD2	few	TGTGCCAGCAGCGTCCAACTAGCGGGAGATATCGGGGAGCTGTTTTTT	CASSVQLAGDIGELFF
TRBV19	14	TRBJ2-2	.	.	TGTGCCATCAAAGGGGATCTGGACACCGGGGAGCTGTTTTTT	CAIKGDLDTGELFF
TRBV6-4	14	TRBJ1-1	TRBD1	few	TGTGCCAGCAGTGCGGGACAGGAGAACACTGAAGCTTTCTTT	CASSAGQENTEAFF
TRBV6-5	13	TRBJ1-1	.	.	TGTGCCAGCAGTTACTCAGGGGGAACTGAAGCTTTCTTT	CASSYSGGTEAFF
TRBV6-6	15	TRBJ1-1	TRBD1	.	TGTGCCAGCAGGGAACAGGGGGAAGAGGACACTGAAGCTTTCTTT	CASREQGEEDTEAFF
TRBV30	13	TRBJ1-1	TRBD1	once	TGTGCCTGTCCGCGGACAGGGGGCACTGAAGCTTTCTTT	CACPRTGGTEAFF
TRBV5-1	14	TRBJ2-5	TRBD1	.	TGTGCCAGCAGCAAAGGACAGGGGGCCGAGACCCAGTACTTC	CASSKGQGAETQYF
TRBV4-3	15	TRBJ2-3	.	.	TGCGCCAGCAGCCAACAGGGGCAAAGCACAGATACGCAGTATTTT	CASSQQGQSTDTQYF
TRBV5-4	16	TRBJ1-4	TRBD1	.	TGTGCCAGCAGCCTCGGACAGGGGAGAAGTAATGAAAAACTGTTTTTT	CASSLGQGRSNEKLFF
TRBV6-5	14	TRBJ1-1	.	.	TGTGCCATCCCCCTTGAGGGGCGGGGGACTGAAGCTTTCTTT	CAIPLEGRGTEAFF
TRBV7-6	15	TRBJ1-2	.	once	TGTGCCAGCGGCGGAGTAACGACCGACTACTATGGCTACACCTTC	CASGGVTTDYYGYTF
TRBV7-2	15	TRBJ1-1	.	.	TGTGCCAGCAGCACCCAGACAGGTAGTAACACTGAAGCTTTCTTT	CASSTQTGSNTEAFF
TRBV7-2	11	TRBJ2-3	TRBD1	.	TGTGCCAGCAGCCGAGGGACAGGGGAGTATTTT	CASSRGTGEYF
TRBV14	15	TRBJ2-3	TRBD2	.	TGTGCCAGCAGCCCGCTAGCGGGGGTCACAGATACGCAGTATTTT	CASSPLAGVTDTQYF
TRBV4-2	16	TRBJ1-2	TRBD1	.	TGTGCCAGCAGCCAAGATCGCCAGGGGGCGCGAAATGGCTACACCTTC	CASSQDRQGARNGYTF
TRBV4-2	14	TRBJ2-3	TRBD2	.	TGTGCCAGCCATTCCGGGACTACCCTGGATACGCAGTATTTT	CASHSGTTLDTQYF
TRBV5-1	12	TRBJ2-1	.	.	TGCGCCAGCAGCCAGGTCTACAATGAGCAGTTCTTC	CASSQVYNEQFF
TRBV30	15	TRBJ1-3	.	.	TGTGCCTGGAGTGTCTCAGGGGCGGCGGGAAACACCATATATTTT	CAWSVSGAAGNTIYF
TRBV24-1	13	TRBJ1-5	.	once	TGTGCCACCCGGGGTTGGGGCAATCAGCCCCAGCATTTT	CATRGWGNQPQHF
TRBV2	14	TRBJ1-5	.	.	TGTGCCAGCAAGGAGGACCTTAGCAATCAGCCCCAGCATTTT	CASKEDLSNQPQHF